This T cell receptor beta chain was documented in a study of identical twins. Broader study findings: While abundant cord blood beta clonotypes carried fewer insertions, memory repertoires showed no such pattern.

As for this clonotype: Its specificity is unknown. Since no conserved phenylalanine or tryptophan closes the CDR3, a read error is the likely cause. No DNA is shown, since the ends of the CDR3 on it are uncertain; the CDR3 is the one TCRdb lists.

CDR1 is ENHRY and CDR2 is SYGVKD in the germline V gene. The CDR3 spans 14 residues, counting both ends. A universal primer site was added by template switching, and unique molecular identifiers were carried by the cDNA. TCRdb redid the calling of the 5' RACE reads with MiXCR, one entry per CDR3 protein. The data contain 400,000 to 500,000 distinct CDR3 sequences, less than 20% of them singletons. The sequence came from a man aged 50 or older in good health. This chain links TRBV10-3 with TRBJ2-1. Sequencing input: naive T cells sorted from blood. The CDR3 is CAIGKGTSANEQLS.